This entry lists 20 T cell receptor beta chains sequenced from one sample in a study of blood T cell repertoires in COVID-19. Only in-frame clones appear in the TCRdb table, and some are missing; sequencing was by immunoSEQ multiplex PCR. The repertoire holds approximately 200,000 clones, with about 90% as singletons. Source material: PBMCs or T cells enriched from blood (not recorded which). The receptors here all came from a woman aged 25 to 39 who had recovered from COVID-19.

The chain carries TRBV3-1 (or the pseudogene TRBV3-2) and TRBJ2-4, with D tentatively TRBD2 (6 bases). There are 15 residues in the CDR3. Germline V CDR1 and CDR2: LGHDT, YNNKEL (reference sequence). With 1 base removed from V and 9 bases from J, the gap between germline ends came to 16 bases. The CDR3 is CASSQVGGRLSIQYF. In DNA form, the CDR3 reads TGTGCCAGCAGCCAAGTAGGTGGGAGGCTTAGCATTCAGTACTTC.

The chain recombines TRBV20-1 with TRBJ1-3, with no clear D. The length of the CDR3 is 16 residues. The V gene lost 3 bases and the J gene lost 0 bases, with 15 bases spanning the gap. Looked up from germline, CDR1 is DFQATT and CDR2 is SNEGSKA (reference sequence). The CDR3 region is CSASRGRPISGNTIYF. The CDR3 DNA is TGCAGTGCTAGTCGAGGCAGACCGATCTCTGGAAACACCATATATTTT.

The CDR3, as DNA: TGTGCCAGCAGCCCCCGGGGAGTCCCAAAGACCCAGTACTTC. Translated, it gives CASSPRGVPKTQYF. This rearrangement joins TRBV7-2 to TRBJ2-5; tentative D call: TRBD2 (5 bases). V was cut by 5 bases and J by 6 bases, with 16 bases left in between. Germline CDR1 SGHTA, CDR2 FQGNSA. This CDR3 has 14 amino acids.

This chain joins TRBV3-1 (or the pseudogene TRBV3-2) and TRBJ1-6; D is unclear. Germline lookup yields CDR1 LGHDT and CDR2 YNNKEL (reference sequence). V gave up 0 bases and J gave up 7 bases, with 4 bases separating them. The CDR3 is 13 amino acids. The CDR3 reads CASSQEENSPLHF. The CDR3 coding sequence is TGTGCCAGCAGCCAAGAGGAGAATTCACCCCTCCACTTT.

The chain couples TRBV19 to TRBJ2-2; 13 bases fit TRBD2. This CDR3 region has 18 residues. The junction had 11 bases not matched to a gene; V was cut back by 5 bases and J by 5 bases. The germline V gene has CDR1 LNHDA and CDR2 SQIVND (reference sequence). The CDR3 sequence: CASSALRTSGRGTGELFF. In nucleotides, the CDR3 is TGTGCCAGTAGTGCTCTTCGGACTAGCGGGAGAGGGACCGGGGAGCTGTTTTTT.

The rearrangement joins TRBV4-3 to TRBJ2-1; D call uncertain. Per germline, CDR1 LGHNA and CDR2 YSLEER. V shed 4 bases and J shed 3 bases, with 16 bases lying between them. This CDR3 has 16 residues. The CDR3 spells CASSRGRPGSYNEQFF. CDR3 bases: TGCGCCAGCAGCCGCGGTCGACCCGGAAGCTACAATGAGCAGTTCTTC.

The chain carries TRBV7-3 and TRBJ1-1; D perhaps matches TRBD1 (6 bases). The CDR3 spans 14 residues. Germline-derived CDR1 and CDR2 are SGHTA and FQGTGA. Between the trimmed V and J ends, which lost 5 bases and 1 base, there was a span of 11 bases. CDR3 amino acids: CASSPGHPNTEAFF. CDR3 nucleotide sequence: TGTGCCAGCAGCCCGGGACACCCGAACACTGAAGCTTTCTTT.

The chain couples TRBV11-3 to TRBJ1-4; D is ambiguous. The CDR3 runs 15 residues. CDR1 and CDR2 from the germline V gene are SGHNT and YENEEA. V was trimmed by 6 bases and J by 0 bases, leaving 11 bases between them. This CDR3 reads CASSRLIATNEKLFF. The CDR3 DNA is TGTGCCAGCAGTCGACTAATTGCAACTAATGAAAAACTGTTTTTT.

The chain uses TRBV25-1 and TRBJ1-2; D unclear. Per germline, CDR1 MGHDK and CDR2 SYGVNS. Trimming stripped 3 bases from V and 0 bases from J, with 8 bases between. This CDR3 region has 14 residues. In nucleotides, the CDR3 is TGTGCCAGCAGTGACTATTCGGCTAACTATGGCTACACCTTC. Protein sequence: CASSDYSANYGYTF.

This clone was found a few times. V and J are TRBV2 and TRBJ1-1, with 7 bases that match TRBD1. Germline trimming cut 5 bases from V and 2 bases from J; bases unmatched to any gene: 2. The CDR3 spans 13 residues. CDR1 and CDR2 from the germline V gene are SNHLY and FYNNEI. The CDR3 DNA is TGTGCCAGCAGTCGGACAGGTAACACTGAAGCTTTCTTT. Translated: CASSRTGNTEAFF.

The chain employs TRBV6-5 and TRBJ2-1; a possible D gene is TRBD1 (6 bases). The germline V gene has CDR1 MNHEY and CDR2 SVGAGI. V was clipped by 6 bases and J by 7 bases, with 16 bases between them. CDR3 length: 14 residues. The chain's CDR3 is CASSPRGWLNEQFF. CDR3 DNA sequence: TGTGCCAGCAGCCCCAGGGGATGGCTAAATGAGCAGTTCTTC.

The chain couples TRBV5-4 to TRBJ1-2; the D gene is possibly TRBD1 (6 bases). The CDR3 is made up of 16 amino acids. Germline V gene sequence: CDR1 SGHNT, CDR2 YYREEE (reference sequence). V lost 1 base to trimming and J lost 2 bases, with 15 bases between them. CDR3 nucleotides: TGTGCCAGCAGCTTGAGCTGGGAAAGGGGGAACTATGGCTACACCTTC. This sequence encodes CASSLSWERGNYGYTF.

This chain joins TRBV4-1 and TRBJ1-2; D gene ambiguous. Looked up from germline, CDR1 is MGHRA and CDR2 is YSYEKL. The CDR3 is 16 amino acids. Trimming removed 1 base at V and 4 bases at J, with 16 bases between. DNA of the CDR3: TGCGCCAGCAGCCAAGTTTCCTTGAGAGGTGTCTATGGCTACACCTTC. This gives the protein CASSQVSLRGVYGYTF.

The gene calls are TRBV6-1 and TRBJ2-2, with D perhaps TRBD2 (5 bases). This CDR3 has 13 residues. Per the germline V gene, CDR1 is MNHNS and CDR2 is SASEGT. V lost 1 base to trimming and J lost 9 bases, with 9 bases between them. Here the CDR3 reads CASSEGGSWELFF. The CDR3 nucleotides are TGTGCCAGCAGTGAAGGAGGGTCCTGGGAGCTGTTTTTT.

In DNA form, the CDR3 reads TGTGCCAGCAGCTTAGGGCAGGGGGCGAACACTGAAGCTTTCTTT. Translating it yields CASSLGQGANTEAFF. The rearrangement uses TRBV7-9 and TRBJ1-1; 8 bases line up with TRBD1. The CDR3 is 15 residues long. Germline V gives CDR1 SEHNR, CDR2 FQNEAQ (reference sequence). V was pared by 1 base and J by 1 base, with 2 bases of the junction left unmatched.

J is TRBJ1-3 and V is TRBV30; D unclear. The germline V gene has CDR1 GTSNPN and CDR2 SVGIG (reference sequence). The ends were cut back, 3 bases at V and 4 bases at J, with 10 bases in the middle. The CDR3 loop spans 13 amino acids. The CDR3 nucleotides read TGTGCCTGGAGAGCAGGAAGGGGAAACACCATATATTTT. This gives the protein CAWRAGRGNTIYF.

With respect to this clone: A junction end diverges from the germline sequence, so it may reflect a read error. This chain links TRBV19 with TRBJ1-6; D may be TRBD1 (6 bases). This CDR3 spans 18 amino acids. CDR1 and CDR2 from the germline V gene are LNHDA and SQIVND (reference sequence). The chain's CDR3 is CASMGGGGPSSYNSPLHF. The CDR3 bases are TGTGCGAGTATGGGGGGGGGCGGCCCGAGCTCCTATAATTCACCCCTCCACTTT.

The gene calls are TRBV20-1 and TRBJ1-4, with 8 bases lining up with TRBD1. CDR3 size: 16 residues. The V gene's germline CDR1 is DFQATT and CDR2 SNEGSKA (reference sequence). Unmatched junction bases numbered 8, after V lost 3 bases and J lost 2 bases. Written as DNA, the CDR3 is TGCAGTGCTAGTGGGAGGACAGGGTACACTAATGAAAAACTGTTTTTT. As protein: CSASGRTGYTNEKLFF.

This clone was seen just once. V and J are TRBV27 and TRBJ1-1, with D unresolved. The CDR3 contains 14 residues. Germline V gives CDR1 MNHEY, CDR2 SMNVEV (reference sequence). With 4 bases removed from V and 4 bases from J, the gap between germline ends came to 13 bases. This CDR3 is CASSSQVKATEAFF. In DNA, the CDR3 is TGTGCCAGCAGTTCTCAGGTAAAGGCCACTGAAGCTTTCTTT.

This clone was observed a single time. V usage is TRBV12-3 or TRBV12-4 and J usage is TRBJ1-2; a possible D gene is TRBD1 (5 bases). V lost 2 bases and J 8 bases, leaving 12 bases between the germline ends. This CDR3 contains 13 residues. In DNA, the CDR3 is TGTGCCAGCAGTTTATTCCAACAGGAGGGCTACACCTTC. Its translation is CASSLFQQEGYTF.